These 24 T cell receptor beta chains were all obtained from the same sample, sequenced in a study of cytomegalovirus exposure and HLA in healthy donors. With 60 Vbeta and 13 Jbeta primers, the PCR was carried out. TCRdb's copy holds only in-frame clones and misses some; the assay was immunoSEQ multiplex PCR. Of 200,000 to 250,000 clones in the sample, about 85% were seen once. The sequenced material came from PBMCs. The source of these receptors is a human donor in good health.

The rearrangement links TRBV10-1 to TRBJ1-1; tentative D call: TRBD1 (5 bases). Trimming took 0 bases from V and 2 from J, leaving 13 bases between them. CDR1 is WNHNN, CDR2 SYGVQD, per germline (reference sequence). The CDR3 consists of 16 residues. This CDR3 is CASSESLGGGNTEAFF. The CDR3 nucleotides are TGCGCCAGCAGTGAGTCGTTGGGGGGTGGAAACACTGAAGCTTTCTTT.

V and J are TRBV7-8 and TRBJ1-4; 7 bases line up with TRBD1. The CDR3 is made up of 15 amino acids. The germline CDR1 and CDR2 sequences are SGHVS and FQNEAQ. The trim removed 4 bases at V and 3 bases at J, leaving 5 bases unmatched. CDR3 in amino acids: CASSSTGAANEKLFF. The CDR3 nucleotides are TGTGCCAGCAGCTCCACAGGGGCCGCTAATGAAAAACTGTTTTTT.

This clone has just a few counts. J is TRBJ1-3 and V is TRBV18, with TRBD1 identical over 7 bases. Germline V gene sequence: CDR1 KGHSH, CDR2 LQKENI. With V trimmed by 3 bases and J by 4 bases, 3 bases remained unmatched. This CDR3 spans 14 amino acids. CDR3 in amino acids: CASSPRGQGNTIYF. Here the CDR3 DNA reads TGTGCCAGCTCACCGAGGGGGCAAGGAAACACCATATATTTT.

The chain has TRBV4-2 and TRBJ2-7; 8 positions match TRBD1. Germline trimming cut 2 bases from V and 2 bases from J; bases unmatched to any gene: 14. From germline, CDR1 is LGHNA and CDR2 YNFKEQ. The CDR3 totals 18 residues. CDR3 in amino acids: CASSQPLGGTGGTYEQYF. The CDR3 DNA sequence: TGTGCCAGCAGCCAACCCCTAGGTGGAACAGGGGGGACCTACGAGCAGTACTTC.

V is TRBV7-3 and J is TRBJ2-3; the match to TRBD1 covers 7 bases. Germline-derived CDR1 and CDR2 are SGHTA and FQGTGA. With V trimmed by 5 bases and J by 2 bases, 7 bases remained unmatched. The CDR3 length is 15 residues. CDR3 amino acids: CASSPLGTVTDTQYF. The CDR3 DNA sequence: TGTGCCAGCAGCCCACTGGGGACAGTCACAGATACGCAGTATTTT.

The genes are TRBV6-4 and TRBJ2-2, with a tentative D call TRBD2 (6 bases). V lost 3 bases and J 1 base, leaving 9 bases between the germline ends. The germline V gene encodes CDR1 MRHNA and CDR2 SNTAGT. The CDR3 contains 15 residues. The CDR3 nucleotides read TGTGCCAGCAGTGATGGTAGCGGGAACACCGGGGAGCTGTTTTTT. Amino acid sequence: CASSDGSGNTGELFF.

The chain combines TRBV28 with TRBJ2-5, with TRBD1 as a possible D gene (6 bases). The DNA matches TRBJ2-7 better at its end, which makes the J call doubtful. Germline assignment: CDR1 MDHEN and CDR2 SYDVKM. The CDR3 has 16 amino acids. The CDR3 sequence: CASSLLGHQPSYEQYF. In DNA form, the CDR3 reads TGTGCCAGCAGTTTATTGGGACACCAACCCTCCTACGAGCAGTACTTC.

V and J are TRBV6-6 and TRBJ2-7; 7 positions match TRBD2. V lost 3 bases, J lost 0 bases, and 2 bases stayed unmatched. The CDR3 is 14 amino acids. Germline V gene lookup returns CDR1 MNHNY and CDR2 SVGAGI (reference sequence). CDR3 DNA sequence: TGTGCCAGCAGTTATCCTAGCGGCTCCTACGAGCAGTACTTC. This encodes CASSYPSGSYEQYF.

This chain joins TRBV7-9 and TRBJ1-2, with 9 bases lining up with TRBD1. With V trimmed by 1 base and J by 5 bases, 2 bases remained unmatched. Germline V gene data show CDR1 as SEHNR and CDR2 as FQNEAQ (reference sequence). The CDR3 is made up of 14 amino acids. DNA of the CDR3: TGTGCCAGCAGCTTAGTGGGACAGGGATATGGCTACACCTTC. This sequence encodes CASSLVGQGYGYTF.

The J gene is TRBJ2-1, the V gene TRBV4-3; 15 bases match TRBD2. The CDR3 loop spans 18 amino acids. The ends lost 3 bases at V and 8 bases at J; junction bases unmatched: 11. Germline V CDR1 and CDR2: LGHNA, YSLEER. The CDR3 region is CASSQEDPGTSGRYEQFF. The CDR3 bases are TGCGCCAGCAGCCAGGAGGATCCCGGGACTAGCGGGAGGTATGAGCAGTTCTTC.

V usage is TRBV28 and J usage is TRBJ1-4; 11 nucleotides agree with TRBD1. The CDR3 spans 15 residues. Germline lookup yields CDR1 MDHEN and CDR2 SYDVKM. V gave up 8 bases and J gave up 8 bases; unmatched junction bases: 10. The CDR3 region has the DNA TGTGCCAGCCGGACAGGGGGCGCGGAATACGAAAAACTGTTTTTT. Amino acids: CASRTGGAEYEKLFF.

The chain is built from TRBV10-2 and TRBJ2-7, with 9 bases aligning to TRBD2. This CDR3 contains 15 residues. Trimming removed 2 bases from V and 3 bases from J; junction bases left unmatched: 5. Germline assignment: CDR1 WSHSY and CDR2 SAAADI. The CDR3: CASSEIAGALYEQYF. As DNA, the CDR3 is TGCGCCAGCAGTGAGATAGCGGGAGCCCTCTACGAGCAGTACTTC.

The rearrangement uses TRBV6-1 and TRBJ2-5, with 8 bases fitting TRBD1. CDR1 and CDR2 (germline): MNHNS, SASEGT. The length of the CDR3 is 15 residues. With 9 bases clipped from V and 6 bases from J, the junction kept 15 bases outside the gene matches. CDR3 protein: CARGGAGGASKTQYF. The CDR3 DNA follows: TGTGCCAGGGGGGGCGCAGGGGGCGCCTCTAAGACCCAGTACTTC.

The sample holds a few counts of this clone. The gene calls are TRBV27 and TRBJ2-7, with TRBD1 matching 7 bases. The V gene's germline CDR1 is MNHEY and CDR2 SMNVEV (reference sequence). This CDR3 contains 14 residues. With V trimmed by 4 bases and J by 0 bases, 3 bases remained unmatched. The DNA of the CDR3 is TGTGCCAGCAGTTGGAACAGGGGCTCCTACGAGCAGTACTTC. This encodes CASSWNRGSYEQYF.

The chain links TRBV19 to TRBJ2-4, with 7 bases fitting TRBD1. Germline V CDR1 and CDR2: LNHDA, SQIVND (reference sequence). After removal of 4 bases from V and 0 bases from J, the junction contained 3 bases not matched to a gene. The CDR3 contains 15 residues. CDR3 region: CASSNRGLAKNIQYF. Here the CDR3 DNA reads TGTGCCAGTAGTAACAGGGGATTAGCCAAAAACATTCAGTACTTC.

There are a few counts of this clone. V is TRBV6-5 and J is TRBJ1-2, with D possibly matching TRBD1 (5 bases). The CDR3 totals 15 residues. Trimming pared 6 bases from V and 5 bases from J, leaving 19 bases between. The germline CDR1 and CDR2 sequences are MNHEY and SVGAGI. This CDR3 is CASSPREGLIYGYTF. In nucleotides, the CDR3 is TGTGCCAGCAGCCCCCGCGAGGGACTAATTTATGGCTACACCTTC.

The CDR3 DNA is TGTGCCAGCAGCTTAAACAATCGAGGGACCGGGGAGCTGTTTTTT. It specifies CASSLNNRGTGELFF. The chain uses TRBV7-9 and TRBJ2-2, with D possibly TRBD2 on 5 matching bases. Germline V gene sequence: CDR1 SEHNR, CDR2 FQNEAQ (reference sequence). This CDR3 has 15 residues. V lost 2 bases, J lost 5 bases, and 12 bases lay in between.

V gene TRBV4-1 combines with J gene TRBJ2-1; no definite D call. V was pared by 1 base and J by 0 bases, with 13 bases between. Germline CDR1 reads MGHRA; CDR2 reads YSYEKL. The CDR3 extends over 17 amino acids. The CDR3: CASSQAPSVFSYNEQFF. The CDR3 DNA reads TGCGCCAGCAGCCAAGCTCCCTCCGTGTTCTCCTACAATGAGCAGTTCTTC.

The CDR3 sequence: CASRRLAGVKEQYF. The CDR3 DNA sequence: TGTGCCAGCAGGAGACTAGCGGGAGTGAAAGAGCAGTACTTC. The chain is built from TRBV5-6 and TRBJ2-7; 12 bases are a match to TRBD2. The V gene's germline CDR1 is SGHDT and CDR2 YYEEEE. The CDR3 loop spans 14 amino acids. Germline trimming cut 5 bases from V and 7 bases from J; bases unmatched to any gene: 7.

This rearrangement joins TRBV7-9 to TRBJ1-2; a weak D match, TRBD1 (6 bases). V lost 5 bases to trimming and J lost 0 bases, with 19 bases between them. The CDR3 totals 17 residues. Per germline, CDR1 SEHNR and CDR2 FQNEAQ (reference sequence). For the CDR3, the DNA is TGTGCCAGCAGCAACCGGGACAACTACCATTCTAACTATGGCTACACCTTC. Protein sequence: CASSNRDNYHSNYGYTF.

This clone turned up a few times. Distinct nucleotide sequences in the sample also encode this CDR3. The chain employs TRBV6-6 and TRBJ1-1; the D gene is possibly TRBD1 (5 bases). Germline V lookup: CDR1 MNHNY, CDR2 SVGAGI (reference sequence). There are 11 residues in the CDR3. V lost 8 bases, J lost 4 bases, and 8 bases lay in between. CDR3 residues: CASRGVTEAFF. In DNA form, the CDR3 reads TGTGCCAGCCGGGGGGTCACTGAAGCTTTCTTT.

The rearrangement links TRBV5-5 to TRBJ1-2, with 10 nucleotides matching TRBD1. Germline CDR1 SGHKS, CDR2 YYEKEE (reference sequence). The CDR3 spans 14 residues. J gave up 4 bases and V 4 bases, and 4 bases lay outside the gene matches. This CDR3 is CASSVDRGPYGYTF. CDR3 DNA: TGTGCCAGCAGCGTTGACAGGGGGCCCTATGGCTACACCTTC.

J is TRBJ2-7 and V is TRBV21-1; TRBD1, as called in the table, went unchecked against the DNA. TRBV21-1 is an annotated pseudogene. The CDR3 has 15 residues. The CDR3 is CASSKGAEPAYEQYF. CDR3 in DNA: TGTGCCAGCAGCAAAGGGGCAGAGCCAGCCTACGAGCAGTACTTC.

The rearrangement joins TRBV4-1 to TRBJ1-2; 11 nucleotides agree with TRBD1. The CDR3 contains 15 residues. The V gene's germline CDR1 is MGHRA and CDR2 YSYEKL. After removal of 1 base from V and 7 bases from J, the junction contained 5 bases not matched to a gene. CDR3 loop: CASSQVGQGAGGYTF. In nucleotides, the CDR3 is TGCGCCAGCAGCCAAGTAGGACAGGGGGCGGGTGGCTACACCTTC.